A selection of T cell receptor beta chains follows, all from one sample in a study of TIL therapy for anti-PD-1-resistant metastatic lung cancer. Only in-frame clones appear in the TCRdb table, and some are missing; sequencing was by immunoSEQ multiplex PCR. The data hold about 50,000 clones, with about two thirds observed a single time. Source: tumor tissue, taken at baseline. These receptors were collected from a person aged 25 to 85 with non-small cell lung cancer. CDR3s include the opening cysteine and the closing phenylalanine or tryptophan. A D gene is named only where the DNA matches it firmly. Clone size is stated in some rows and not others, as once, few, many or a class when expanded.

>TRBJ2-1|NA|once|TRBV29-1
CSVTPGYNEQFF
TGCAGCGTTACCCCCGGTTACAATGAGCAGTTCTTC
>TRBJ2-7|TRBD2|NA|TRBV6-5
CASSPGLAGVREQYF
TGTGCCAGCAGTCCCGGGCTAGCGGGAGTTCGGGAGCAGTACTTC
>TRBJ2-7|NA|once|TRBV6-5
CASSYGGNQYF
TGTGCCAGCAGTTACGGTGGTAATCAATACTTC
>TRBJ2-3|NA|NA|TRBV6-1
CASSEMGLQPDTQYF
TGTGCCAGCAGTGAAATGGGGCTCCAACCAGATACGCAGTATTTT
>TRBJ1-2|TRBD1|NA|TRBV9
CASSVGVPGQGYYGYTF
TGTGCCAGCAGCGTAGGTGTCCCGGGACAGGGGTACTATGGCTACACCTTC
>TRBJ2-7|NA|NA|TRBV5-1
CASNPVLAGANEQYF
TGCGCCAGCAACCCAGTCTTGGCAGGGGCGAACGAGCAGTACTTC
>TRBJ2-5|NA|NA|TRBV6-5
CASRSRGTETQYF
TGTGCCAGCAGATCGCGGGGAACAGAGACCCAGTACTTC
>TRBJ1-5|TRBD1|NA|TRBV7-2
CASSLAGTEDQPQHF
TGTGCCAGCAGCTTAGCCGGGACAGAAGATCAGCCCCAGCATTTT
>TRBJ1-4|NA|once|TRBV19
CASSVWAANEKLFF
TGTGCCAGTAGTGTCTGGGCGGCTAATGAAAAACTGTTTTTT
>TRBJ2-1|TRBD2|NA|TRBV7-7
CASSLGLAGGPENEQFF
TGTGCTAGCAGCTTAGGCCTAGCGGGGGGGCCGGAGAATGAGCAGTTCTTC
>TRBJ1-6|NA|NA|TRBV27
CASTSGTLSGALHF
TGTGCCAGCACCTCCGGGACCCTCTCAGGCGCCCTCCACTTT
>TRBJ2-5|NA|NA|TRBV20-1
CSIPAPQTQYF
TGCAGTATACCCGCCCCCCAGACCCAGTACTTC
>TRBJ1-2|TRBD1|few|TRBV6-5
CASSRGQGLGYTF
TGTGCCAGCAGCCGGGGACAGGGACTCGGCTACACCTTC
>TRBJ2-1|TRBD1|NA|TRBV30
CAWSRGGSGLSYNEQFF
TGTGCCTGGAGTAGAGGGGGCTCCGGCCTCTCCTACAATGAGCAGTTCTTC
>TRBJ2-5|TRBD2|NA|TRBV5-4
CASSLVAGGAETQYF
TGTGCCAGCAGCTTGGTGGCGGGAGGCGCTGAGACCCAGTACTTC
>TRBJ2-3|TRBD2|NA|TRBV6-4
CASGLAGDTDTQYF
TGTGCCAGCGGCCTAGCGGGGGACACAGATACGCAGTATTTT
>TRBJ1-3|TRBD1|NA|TRBV4-3
CASSHKTGAPSGNTIYF
TGCGCCAGCAGCCACAAAACAGGGGCCCCCTCTGGAAACACCATATATTTT
>TRBJ2-5|NA|NA|TRBV28
CALGRERGETQYF
TGTGCCCTAGGCAGGGAAAGGGGAGAGACCCAGTACTTC
>TRBJ2-1|TRBD2|NA|TRBV19
CASSILAGVIHEQFF
TGTGCCAGTAGTATACTCGCGGGAGTTATCCATGAGCAGTTCTTC
>TRBJ1-4|TRBD1|once|TRBV4-1
CASSLAGTGSEKLFF
TGCGCCAGCAGCCTTGCCGGGACAGGGAGTGAAAAACTGTTTTTT
>TRBJ2-3|NA|NA|TRBV29-1
CSVEAGLTDTQYF
TGCAGCGTTGAGGCGGGGCTCACAGATACGCAGTATTTT
>TRBJ2-3|TRBD2|NA|TRBV27
CASSLVPTSGSFRDTQYF
TGTGCCAGCAGTTTAGTCCCTACTAGCGGGAGTTTTAGAGATACGCAGTATTTT
>TRBJ1-2|NA|once|TRBV6-5
CASSPAGAGRGYTF
TGTGCCAGCAGCCCCGCCGGTGCGGGGCGAGGCTACACCTTC
>TRBJ2-2|NA|NA|TRBV5-1
CASSPGEGVNTGELFF
TGCGCCAGCAGCCCGGGGGAAGGGGTGAACACCGGGGAGCTGTTTTTT
>TRBJ2-3|NA|NA|TRBV5-6
CATQLQQYTDTQYF
TGTGCCACCCAGCTACAGCAATATACAGATACGCAGTATTTT
>TRBJ2-7|NA|few|TRBV29-1
CSGRRAQGEQYF
TGCAGCGGACGAAGGGCGCAGGGCGAGCAGTACTTC
>TRBJ1-1|TRBD1|NA|TRBV11-3
CASSTGQGENTEAFF
TGTGCCAGCAGCACGGGACAGGGAGAAAACACTGAAGCTTTCTTT
>TRBJ2-1|NA|medium-sized|TRBV5-1
CASSLELQGGSSYNEQFF
TGCGCCAGCAGCTTGGAATTACAGGGCGGTAGCTCCTACAATGAGCAGTTCTTC
>TRBJ1-1|TRBD1|NA|TRBV9
CASSVRLGTGDTEAFF
TGTGCCAGCAGTGTGCGCCTAGGGACAGGGGATACTGAAGCTTTCTTT
>TRBJ1-5|NA|NA|TRBV2
CASSGGLTNQPQHF
TGTGCCAGCAGTGGTGGGTTGACCAATCAGCCCCAGCATTTT
>TRBJ2-7|NA|NA|TRBV6-1
CASSERGAHYEQYF
TGTGCCAGCAGTGAACGGGGGGCGCATTACGAGCAGTACTTC